One T cell receptor (beta chain) is described in this entry. In this sample, this clonotype turned up many times. Its antigen is still unknown. No base quality information exists; no much larger clone differs at one position. These data come from a study of CD8 T cells in ankylosing spondylitis (dated by TCRdb to about 2017). In terms of the full investigation: T cell receptor beta repertoires were profiled in healthy donors and ankylosing spondylitis patients so that disease-linked TCR variants could be found. The full study cohort was made up of about two dozen ankylosing spondylitis patients and roughly 100 healthy donors. Samples of peripheral blood were taken, and for ankylosing spondylitis patients, synovial fluid was collected as well.

For sequencing, an Illumina HiSeq 2500 was employed. TCR beta libraries were prepared by quantitative 5'-RACE with molecular barcodes. Processing in the source paper ran as follows. To identify disease-linked TCR variants, a new computational method was used, one built on a probabilistic model of VDJ rearrangement. The public reads were run again by TCRdb, first through fastp at Q25 and then through MiXCR, and only productive beta chains were kept. CDR3 protein sequences are deduplicated, and each keeps its most common genes and DNA. TCRdb assigned the V and J calls; the authors' analysis was not used. In all, the sample holds 200,000 to 250,000 distinct CDR3 sequences, and 20% to 30% of those were seen once. In total, the top ten clones hold about 6.9% of the sample. What the research found in general, with its limitations: Some TCR beta motif variants had previously been reported in synovial fluid and blood of reactive arthritis patients, which suggested common disease-initiation mechanisms. Blood from ankylosing spondylitis patients appeared to be characterized by a TCR beta motif composed of eight or nine highly homologous amino acid variants. The disease-linked clones were reported as significantly enriched in matched synovial fluid samples from ankylosing spondylitis patients. The disease-linked clones showed a CD8+ phenotype and occurred at relatively low frequencies in peripheral blood.

Measured from the cysteine to the phenylalanine, the CDR3 is 16 residues long. Only the CDR3 DNA stays, 48 bases, in frame from base 1. The germline V gene yields LGHNA for CDR1 and YSLEER for CDR2. The junction shows trimming of 1 base on V and 4 bases on J, and the gene matches do not reach 3 bases of it. The rearrangement joined TRBV4-3 to TRBJ1-4; TRBD1 agrees with 10 junctional bases. The receptor was isolated from a male donor with ankylosing spondylitis or in good health (not recorded which). Sequenced input: blood, either unsorted or a sorted T cell fraction (not recorded which). The DNA sequence is as follows: TGCGCCAGCAGCCAAGCTCGGGACAGGGGTAATGAAAAACTGTTTTTT. The encoded protein is CASSQARDRGNEKLFF.